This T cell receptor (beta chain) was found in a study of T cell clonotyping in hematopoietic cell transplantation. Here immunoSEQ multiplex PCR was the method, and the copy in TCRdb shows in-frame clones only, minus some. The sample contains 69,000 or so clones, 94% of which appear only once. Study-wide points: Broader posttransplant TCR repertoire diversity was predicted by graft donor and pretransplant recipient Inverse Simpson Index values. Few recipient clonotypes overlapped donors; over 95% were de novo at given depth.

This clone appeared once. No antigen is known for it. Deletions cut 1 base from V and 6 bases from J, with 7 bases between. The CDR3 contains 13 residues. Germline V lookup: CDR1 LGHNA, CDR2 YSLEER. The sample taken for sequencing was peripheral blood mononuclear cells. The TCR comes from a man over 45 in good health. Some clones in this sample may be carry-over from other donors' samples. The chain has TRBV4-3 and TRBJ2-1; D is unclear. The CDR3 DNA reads TGCGCCAGCAGCCAAGGCTTGTCCAATGAGCAGTTCTTC. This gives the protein CASSQGLSNEQFF.